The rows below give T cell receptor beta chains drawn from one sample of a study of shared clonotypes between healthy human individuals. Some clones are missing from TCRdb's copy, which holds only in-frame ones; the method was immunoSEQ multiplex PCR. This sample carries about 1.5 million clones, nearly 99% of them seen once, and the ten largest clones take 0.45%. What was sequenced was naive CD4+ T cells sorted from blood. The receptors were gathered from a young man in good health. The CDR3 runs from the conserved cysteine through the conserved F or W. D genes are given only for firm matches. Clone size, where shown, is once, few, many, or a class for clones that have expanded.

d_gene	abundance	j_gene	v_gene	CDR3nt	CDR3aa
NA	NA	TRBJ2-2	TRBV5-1	TGCGCCAGCAGGACAGGAAACACCGGGGAGCTGTTTTTT	CASRTGNTGELFF
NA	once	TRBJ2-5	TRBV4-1	TGCGCCAGCAGCTACCGAATCTTCCAAGAGACCCAGTACTTC	CASSYRIFQETQYF
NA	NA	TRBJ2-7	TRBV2	TGTGCCAGCCGTAAGGTCCCCAACTACGAGCAGTACTTC	CASRKVPNYEQYF
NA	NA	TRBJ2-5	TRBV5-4	TGTGCCAGCAGCTTCAAGGGAGGAGAGACCCAGTACTTC	CASSFKGGETQYF
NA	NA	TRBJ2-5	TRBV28	TGTGCCAGCAGTTTTGAGACTGGTAGAGGGACCCAGTACTTC	CASSFETGRGTQYF
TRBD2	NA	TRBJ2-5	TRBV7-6	TGTGCCAGCAGCTTAGCGACCTTATTTAGGACAGAGGCTAGCGGGAAGTTCGGGACCCAGTACTTC	CASSLATLFRTEASGKFGTQYF
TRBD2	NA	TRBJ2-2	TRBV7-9	TGTGCCAGCAGCGACCCTTCTAGCGGGAGATCGGTCGGGGAGCTGTTTTTT	CASSDPSSGRSVGELFF
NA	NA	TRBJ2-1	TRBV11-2	TGTGCCAGCAGCTTGGAGACGGCCTCCTACAATGAGCAGTTCTTC	CASSLETASYNEQFF
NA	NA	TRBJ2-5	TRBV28	TGTGCCAGCAGTGGGAACCGGCCACAAGAGACCCAGTACTTC	CASSGNRPQETQYF
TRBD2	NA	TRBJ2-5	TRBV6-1	TGTGCCAGCATCCTTGGGGGGGACCAAGAGACCCAGTACTTC	CASILGGDQETQYF